A single sample gave rise to the 8 T cell receptor beta chains below, sequenced in a study of T-cell reconstitution after alpha-beta-depleted transplantation in children. Molecular barcoding with unique molecular identifiers was used for the TCRbeta library. TCRdb reprocessed the PCR reads with MiXCR, giving one entry per CDR3 protein. The data hold hundreds of thousands of distinct CDR3 sequences, with 12% observed a single time. Sample: PBMCs from the stem cell graft donor, taken from the stem cell graft. These receptors were collected from a human donor who donated a stem cell graft to a child with acute lymphoblastic leukemia.

This clonotype has at least ten counts. The chain is built from TRBV5-5 and TRBJ1-5; a possible D gene is TRBD1 (6 bases). Germline V lookup: CDR1 SGHKS, CDR2 YYEKEE (reference sequence). This CDR3 region has 15 residues. With 4 bases removed from V and 3 bases from J, the gap between germline ends came to 14 bases. The CDR3 region is CASSPSRGHNQPQHF. CDR3 coding DNA: TGTGCCAGCAGCCCGTCCAGGGGCCACAATCAGCCCCAGCATTTT.

This clonotype was recorded at least ten times. The chain recombines TRBV7-8 with TRBJ1-5; no clear D gene. The V and J ends lost 5 bases and 6 bases respectively, with 11 bases between them. Germline CDR1 and CDR2: SGHVS and FQNEAQ. The CDR3 is made up of 13 amino acids. CDR3: CASSLLRGQPQHF. The CDR3 region has the DNA TGTGCCAGCAGCCTACTGCGGGGTCAGCCCCAGCATTTT.

This clonotype was seen many times. The chain carries TRBV6-5 and TRBJ1-2, with D tentatively TRBD1 (5 bases). The V gene's germline CDR1 is MNHEY and CDR2 SVGAGI. CDR3 length equals 15 residues. Trimming removed 0 bases at V and 7 bases at J, with 15 bases between. DNA of the CDR3: TGTGCCAGCAGTTACTCTCCGGAGGGGCTCGGTGGCTACACCTTC. Its protein product is CASSYSPEGLGGYTF.

The table lists this clonotype with many counts. The genes are TRBV20-1 and TRBJ2-7; D call uncertain. CDR1 is DFQATT, CDR2 SNEGSKA, per germline (reference sequence). This CDR3 spans 11 amino acids. Trimming took off 5 bases at V and 4 bases at J, with 9 bases between the two ends. This CDR3 reads CSAPGRYEQYF. CDR3 in DNA: TGCAGTGCTCCGGGTCGGTACGAGCAGTACTTC.

This clonotype was observed at least ten times. The CDR3: CASSFEGAGYGYTF. The CDR3 bases are TGCGCCAGCAGCTTCGAGGGGGCGGGCTATGGCTACACCTTC. This rearrangement joins TRBV5-1 to TRBJ1-2; 7 bases fit TRBD1. The germline CDR1 and CDR2 sequences are SGHRS and YFSETQ. J gave up 4 bases and V 2 bases, and 5 bases lay outside the gene matches. The CDR3 loop spans 14 amino acids.

This clonotype was seen many times. This chain links TRBV7-2 with TRBJ1-2, with TRBD1 identical over 10 bases. There are 16 residues in the CDR3. J gave up 4 bases and V 3 bases, and 8 bases lay outside the gene matches. Germline assignment: CDR1 SGHTA and CDR2 FQGNSA. CDR3: CASSLIGQGGGYGYTF. CDR3 in DNA: TGTGCCAGCAGCTTGATAGGACAGGGGGGAGGCTATGGCTACACCTTC. Together with reference TRBV7-2 and TRBJ1-2, the CDR3 gives the full variable domain: GAGVSQSPSNKVTEKGKDVELRCDPISGHTALYWYRQSLGQGLEFLIYFQGNSAPDKSGLPSDRFSAERTGGSVSTLTIQRTQQEDSAVYLCASSLIGQGGGYGYTFGSGTRLTVV.

This clonotype was detected many times. The chain carries TRBV15 and TRBJ2-7; D possibly corresponds to TRBD1 (5 bases). The CDR3 has 14 residues. CDR1 LNHNV and CDR2 YYDKDF come from the germline V gene (reference sequence). V lost 1 base, J lost 7 bases, and 14 bases lay in between. The CDR3 DNA is TGTGCCACCAGCAGAGGCCAGGGCGACGAGGAGCAGTACTTC. Translated, it gives CATSRGQGDEEQYF.

This clonotype was observed many times. The chain combines TRBV24-1 with TRBJ1-1; 7 bases line up with TRBD1. Germline CDR1 is KGHDR and CDR2 is SFDVKD. The V and J ends lost 4 bases and 10 bases, in that order; junction bases with no gene match: 8. The CDR3 runs 13 residues. CDR3 coding DNA: TGTGCCACCAGTGAATCCAGGGGGTCACCAGCTTTCTTT. Its translation: CATSESRGSPAFF.